Following are 11 T cell receptor beta chains from one sample sequenced in a study of shared clonotypes between healthy human individuals. Clones were sequenced by immunoSEQ multiplex PCR, and TCRdb holds only the in-frame ones, with some missing. The table has approximately 88,000 clones, almost 70% seen once. Specimen: memory CD8+ T cells sorted from blood. Subset of the sample: CD45RO+ cells pooled with CCR7-negative TemRA cells. The receptor set was obtained from a man aged 25 to 45 in good health.

The rearrangement links TRBV6-1 to TRBJ1-2; perhaps TRBD1 as D (5 bases). Germline assignment: CDR1 MNHNS and CDR2 SASEGT. The V end was cut by 5 bases, the J end by 4 bases, with 17 bases between. The CDR3 is 15 amino acids. CDR3 sequence reads: CASSPNPRQIYGYTF. CDR3 DNA sequence: TGTGCCAGCAGTCCGAACCCCCGACAGATCTATGGCTACACCTTC.

J is TRBJ2-2 and V is TRBV13; D may be TRBD1 (5 bases). The CDR3 runs 14 residues. V was pared by 0 bases and J by 6 bases, with 8 bases between. Per germline, CDR1 PRHDT and CDR2 FYEKMQ (reference sequence). The CDR3 sequence is CASSLGRVAGELFF. The CDR3 nucleotides read TGTGCCAGCAGCTTAGGCAGGGTGGCCGGGGAGCTGTTTTTT.

The chain recombines TRBV5-5 with TRBJ1-1; D uncertain. V was cut by 1 base and J by 0 bases, with 7 bases left in between. The germline gives CDR1 SGHKS, CDR2 YYEKEE (reference sequence). The CDR3 consists of 14 residues. For the CDR3, the DNA is TGTGCCAGCAGCTTGTCCCCACTGAACACTGAAGCTTTCTTT. Protein sequence: CASSLSPLNTEAFF. The whole variable domain, remainder taken from reference TRBV5-5 and TRBJ1-1, is DAGVTQSPTHLIKTRGQQVTLRCSPISGHKSVSWYQQVLGQGPQFIFQYYEKEERGRGNFPDRFSARQFPNYSSELNVNALLLGDSALYLCASSLSPLNTEAFFGQGTRLTVV.

This chain joins TRBV14 and TRBJ2-5; D remains unclear. This CDR3 spans 14 amino acids. The V gene's germline CDR1 is SGHDN and CDR2 FVKESK. V was clipped by 5 bases and J by 5 bases, with 15 bases between them. The CDR3 DNA is TGTGCCAGCAGCGACCGACCGGGTTGGGAGACCCAGTACTTC. Its protein product is CASSDRPGWETQYF.

This chain connects TRBV9 to TRBJ2-7; D is undetermined. CDR1 and CDR2 from the germline V gene are SGDLS and YYNGEE. Trimming shortened V by 0 bases and J by 0 bases, and 13 bases separated the two germline ends. The CDR3 covers 16 residues. The CDR3 protein is CASSVGALVPSYEQYF. In DNA, the CDR3 is TGTGCCAGCAGCGTAGGGGCCCTAGTTCCCTCCTACGAGCAGTACTTC.

The rearrangement joins TRBV4-3 to TRBJ2-1; 12 nucleotides align to TRBD2. The CDR3 is 18 residues long. The junction had 7 bases not matched to a gene; V was cut back by 0 bases and J by 4 bases. Germline-derived CDR1 and CDR2 are LGHNA and YSLEER. The CDR3 here is CASSQDVTLAGGYNEQFF. The CDR3 DNA follows: TGCGCCAGCAGCCAAGATGTTACGCTAGCGGGAGGGTACAATGAGCAGTTCTTC.

This sequence joins TRBV6-4 and TRBJ2-3, with a possible D match to TRBD1 (6 bases). The V gene's germline CDR1 is MRHNA and CDR2 SNTAGT. The CDR3 consists of 14 residues. V dropped 5 bases and J dropped 3 bases, with 12 bases sitting between them. This CDR3 is CASSQGMGTDTQYF. For the CDR3, the DNA is TGTGCCAGCAGTCAGGGGATGGGGACAGATACGCAGTATTTT.

This clone has a single count. The chain joins TRBV6-5 to TRBJ2-1; 8 positions match TRBD1. Germline-derived CDR1 and CDR2 are MNHEY and SVGAGI. This CDR3 contains 14 residues. The V gene end was trimmed by 8 bases and the J gene end by 12 bases; junction bases not matched to a gene: 15. In nucleotides, the CDR3 is TGTGCCAGCGGGTCAGGGGGCCTGATCTACTCGCAGTTCTTC. Its protein product is CASGSGGLIYSQFF.

This chain connects TRBV23-1 to TRBJ1-4, with D perhaps matching TRBD1 (5 bases). TRBV23-1 is identified as an open reading frame with a role that is uncertain. The CDR3 extends over 21 amino acids. V lost 0 bases and J lost 4, with 27 bases in between. The CDR3 is CASSQSLPRQPRPVNNEKLFF. The CDR3 DNA is TGCGCCAGCAGTCAATCCCTGCCCCGACAGCCCAGGCCAGTTAATAATGAAAAACTGTTTTTT.

This clone showed up many times. The same CDR3 also results from other DNA sequences found in this sample. This chain joins TRBV19 and TRBJ2-7; a weak D match, TRBD2 (6 bases). CDR3 length equals 12 residues. Deletions cut 8 bases from V and 4 bases from J, with 12 bases between. Per the germline V gene, CDR1 is LNHDA and CDR2 is SQIVND (reference sequence). The CDR3 reads CASSGTDYEQYF. DNA of the CDR3: TGTGCCAGTTCCGGGACTGATTACGAGCAGTACTTC. Full variable domain (remainder filled in from reference TRBV19 and TRBJ2-7): DGGITQSPKYLFRKEGQNVTLSCEQNLNHDAMYWYRQDPGQGLRLIYYSQIVNDFQKGDIAEGYSVSREKKESFPLTVTSAQKNPTAFYLCASSGTDYEQYFGPGTRLTVT.

The rearrangement uses TRBV10-3 and TRBJ1-5; D gene unclear. CDR3 size: 16 residues. Trimming removed 2 bases from V and 0 bases from J, with 11 bases in between. Germline-derived CDR1 and CDR2 are ENHRY and SYGVKD. The CDR3 protein is CAISEPGEDSNQPQHF. CDR3 in DNA: TGTGCCATCAGTGAGCCTGGGGAGGATAGCAATCAGCCCCAGCATTTT.